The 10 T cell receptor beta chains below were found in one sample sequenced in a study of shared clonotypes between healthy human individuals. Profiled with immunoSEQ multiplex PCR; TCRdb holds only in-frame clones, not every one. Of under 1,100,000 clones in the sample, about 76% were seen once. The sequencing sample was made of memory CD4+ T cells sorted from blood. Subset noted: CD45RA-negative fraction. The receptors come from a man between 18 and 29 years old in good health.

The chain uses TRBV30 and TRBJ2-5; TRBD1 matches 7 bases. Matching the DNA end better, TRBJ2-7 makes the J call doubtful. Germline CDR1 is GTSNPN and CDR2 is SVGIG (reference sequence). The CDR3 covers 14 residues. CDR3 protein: CAWSVQGPPYEQYF. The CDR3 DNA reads TGTGCCTGGAGTGTACAGGGGCCCCCCTACGAGCAGTACTTC.

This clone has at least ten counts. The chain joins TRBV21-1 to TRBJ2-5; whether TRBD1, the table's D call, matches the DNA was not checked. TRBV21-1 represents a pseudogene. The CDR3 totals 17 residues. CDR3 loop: CASSKETGQGNQETQYF. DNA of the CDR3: TGTGCCAGCAGCAAGGAAACAGGACAGGGGAACCAAGAGACCCAGTACTTC.

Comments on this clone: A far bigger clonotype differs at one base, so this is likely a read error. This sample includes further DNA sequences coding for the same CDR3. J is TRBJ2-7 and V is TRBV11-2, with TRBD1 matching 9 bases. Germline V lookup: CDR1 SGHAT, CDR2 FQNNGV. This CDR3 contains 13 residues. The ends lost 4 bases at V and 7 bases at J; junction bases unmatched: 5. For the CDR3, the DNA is TGTGCCAGCAGCTCGGACAGGGGAGGAGAGCAGTACTTC. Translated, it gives CASSSDRGGEQYF.

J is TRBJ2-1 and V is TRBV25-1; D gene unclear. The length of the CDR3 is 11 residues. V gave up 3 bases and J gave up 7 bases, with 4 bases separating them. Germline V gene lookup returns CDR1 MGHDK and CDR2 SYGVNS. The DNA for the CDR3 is TGTGCCAGCAGTGAGATTAATGAGCAGTTCTTC. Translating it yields CASSEINEQFF.

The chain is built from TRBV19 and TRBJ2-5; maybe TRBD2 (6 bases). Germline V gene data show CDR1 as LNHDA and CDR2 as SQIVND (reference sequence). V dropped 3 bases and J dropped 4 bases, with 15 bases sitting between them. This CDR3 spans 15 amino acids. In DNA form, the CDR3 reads TGTGCCAGTAGTATCGGAGGGTTAGGAGGAGAGACCCAGTACTTC. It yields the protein CASSIGGLGGETQYF.

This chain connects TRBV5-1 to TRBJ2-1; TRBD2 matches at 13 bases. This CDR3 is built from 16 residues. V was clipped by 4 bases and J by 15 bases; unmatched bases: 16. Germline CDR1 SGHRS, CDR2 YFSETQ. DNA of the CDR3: TGCGCCAGCAGCGCAGGGACTAGCGGGATCGTCTCTGATCGGTTCTTC. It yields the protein CASSAGTSGIVSDRFF.

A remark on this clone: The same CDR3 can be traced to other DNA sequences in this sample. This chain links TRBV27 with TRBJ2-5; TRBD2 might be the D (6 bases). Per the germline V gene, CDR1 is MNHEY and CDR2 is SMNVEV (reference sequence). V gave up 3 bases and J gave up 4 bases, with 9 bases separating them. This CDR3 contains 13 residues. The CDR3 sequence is CASSFTGVETQYF. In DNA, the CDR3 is TGTGCCAGCAGTTTTACGGGGGTAGAGACCCAGTACTTC.

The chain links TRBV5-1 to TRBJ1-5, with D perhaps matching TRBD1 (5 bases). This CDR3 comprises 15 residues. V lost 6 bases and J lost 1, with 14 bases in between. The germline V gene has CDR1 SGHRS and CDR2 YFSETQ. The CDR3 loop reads CASKLGTASNQPQHF. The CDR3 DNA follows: TGCGCCAGCAAATTAGGGACGGCCAGCAATCAGCCCCAGCATTTT. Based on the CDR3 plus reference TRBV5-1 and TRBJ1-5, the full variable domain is KAGVTQTPRYLIKTRGQQVTLSCSPISGHRSVSWYQQTPGQGLQFLFEYFSETQRNKGNFPGRFSGRQFSNSRSEMNVSTLELGDSALYLCASKLGTASNQPQHFGDGTRLSIL.

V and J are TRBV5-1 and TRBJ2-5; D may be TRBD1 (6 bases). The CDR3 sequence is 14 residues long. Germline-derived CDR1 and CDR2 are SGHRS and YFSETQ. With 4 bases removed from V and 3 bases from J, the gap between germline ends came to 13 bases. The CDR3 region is CASSATGDKETQYF. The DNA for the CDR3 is TGCGCCAGCAGCGCGACTGGGGACAAAGAGACCCAGTACTTC.

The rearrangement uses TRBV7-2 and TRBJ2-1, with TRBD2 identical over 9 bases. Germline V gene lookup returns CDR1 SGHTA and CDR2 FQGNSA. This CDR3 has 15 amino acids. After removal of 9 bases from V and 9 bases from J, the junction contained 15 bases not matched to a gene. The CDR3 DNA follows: TGTGCCAGTAAGGACTGGGCTAGCGGGACTGGTGAGCAGTTCTTC. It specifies CASKDWASGTGEQFF.